The sequence of this T cell receptor (beta chain) was determined in a study of blood T cell repertoires in COVID-19. This CDR3 has 15 residues. From germline, CDR1 is MNHEY and CDR2 SVGAGI. Trimming at V came to 7 bases and at J to 2 bases, leaving 9 bases not matched to a gene. TCRdb keeps only in-frame clones here, not all; method: immunoSEQ multiplex PCR. There are hundreds of thousands of clones in the sample; 70% to 90% occur only once, and over 2% lies in the top ten. J is TRBJ2-7 and V is TRBV6-5; 9 bases agree with TRBD2. The receptor was isolated from a woman between 40 and 55 years old with acute COVID-19. The sample was PBMCs or T cells enriched from blood (not recorded which). The DNA for the CDR3 is TGTGCCAGCACGAGTTCTAGCGGGGTCCCCTACGAGCAGTACTTC. It is translated as CASTSSSGVPYEQYF.